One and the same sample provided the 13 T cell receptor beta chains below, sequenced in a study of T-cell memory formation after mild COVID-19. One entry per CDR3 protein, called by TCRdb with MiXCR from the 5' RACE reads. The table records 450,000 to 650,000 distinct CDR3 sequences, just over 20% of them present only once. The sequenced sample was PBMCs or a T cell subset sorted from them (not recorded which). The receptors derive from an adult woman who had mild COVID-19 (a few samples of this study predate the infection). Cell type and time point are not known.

CDR3 loop: CASSEQGYYNEQFF. CDR3 nucleotides: TGTGCCAGCAGTGAACAGGGTTACTACAATGAGCAGTTCTTC. The genes are TRBV6-1 and TRBJ2-1; D possibly corresponds to TRBD1 (5 bases). Germline V gene data show CDR1 as MNHNS and CDR2 as SASEGT. The CDR3 extends over 14 amino acids. The ends were cut back, 2 bases at V and 3 bases at J, with 8 bases in the middle.

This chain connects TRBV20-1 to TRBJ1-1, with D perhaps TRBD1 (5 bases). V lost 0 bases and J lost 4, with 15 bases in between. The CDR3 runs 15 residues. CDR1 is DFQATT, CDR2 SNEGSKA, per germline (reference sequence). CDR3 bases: TGCAGTGCTAGAGATCTGGGAGGGGCGGGCACTGAAGCTTTCTTT. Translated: CSARDLGGAGTEAFF.

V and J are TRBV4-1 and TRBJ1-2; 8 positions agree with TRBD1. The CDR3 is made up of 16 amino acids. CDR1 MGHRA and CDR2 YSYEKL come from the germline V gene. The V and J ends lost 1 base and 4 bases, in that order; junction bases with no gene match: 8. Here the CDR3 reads CASSQADRVSFYGYTF. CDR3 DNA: TGCGCCAGCAGCCAAGCGGACAGGGTTTCGTTCTATGGCTACACCTTC.

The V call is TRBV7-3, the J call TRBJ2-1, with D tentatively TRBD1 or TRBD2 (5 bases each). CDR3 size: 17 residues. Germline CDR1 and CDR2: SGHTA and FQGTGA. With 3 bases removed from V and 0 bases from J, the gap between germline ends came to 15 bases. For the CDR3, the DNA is TGTGCCAGCAGCTTTGACGGGGCCCCGAGCTCCTACAATGAGCAGTTCTTC. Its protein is CASSFDGAPSSYNEQFF.

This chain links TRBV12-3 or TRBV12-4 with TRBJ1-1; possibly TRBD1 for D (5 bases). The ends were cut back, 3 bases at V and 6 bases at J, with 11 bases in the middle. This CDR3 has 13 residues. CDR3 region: CASSFMRGAEAFF. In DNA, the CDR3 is TGTGCCAGCAGTTTCATGAGAGGGGCTGAAGCTTTCTTT.

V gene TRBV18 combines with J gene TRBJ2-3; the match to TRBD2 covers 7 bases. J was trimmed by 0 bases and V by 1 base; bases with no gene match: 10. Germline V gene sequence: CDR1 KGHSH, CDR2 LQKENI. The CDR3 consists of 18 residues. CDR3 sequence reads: CASSPRLAGRGSTDTQYF. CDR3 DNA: TGTGCCAGCTCACCACGCCTAGCTGGGCGGGGGAGCACAGATACGCAGTATTTT.

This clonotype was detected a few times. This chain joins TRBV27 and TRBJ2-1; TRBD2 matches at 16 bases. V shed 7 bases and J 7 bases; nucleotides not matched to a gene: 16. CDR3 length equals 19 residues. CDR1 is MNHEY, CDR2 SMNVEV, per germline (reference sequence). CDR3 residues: CASTPDGWGTSGRGNEQFF. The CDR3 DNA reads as TGTGCCAGCACCCCCGACGGATGGGGGACTAGCGGGAGGGGGAATGAGCAGTTCTTC.

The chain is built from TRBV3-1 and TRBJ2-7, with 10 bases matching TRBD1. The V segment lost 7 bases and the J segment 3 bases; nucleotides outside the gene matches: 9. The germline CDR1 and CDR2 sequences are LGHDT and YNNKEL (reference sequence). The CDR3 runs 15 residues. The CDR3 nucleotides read TGTGCCAGCAAAGGCGGGACAGGGGCGGACTACGAGCAGTACTTC. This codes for CASKGGTGADYEQYF.

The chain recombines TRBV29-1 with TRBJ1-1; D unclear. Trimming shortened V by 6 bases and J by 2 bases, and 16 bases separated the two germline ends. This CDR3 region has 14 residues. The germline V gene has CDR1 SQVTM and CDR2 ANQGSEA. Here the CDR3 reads CSVPSPERNTEAFF. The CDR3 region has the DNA TGCAGCGTGCCTTCCCCAGAGAGAAACACTGAAGCTTTCTTT.

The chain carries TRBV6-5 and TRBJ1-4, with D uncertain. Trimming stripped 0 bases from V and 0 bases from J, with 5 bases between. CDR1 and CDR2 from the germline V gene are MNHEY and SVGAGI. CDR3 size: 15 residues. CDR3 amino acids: CASSYSGATNEKLFF. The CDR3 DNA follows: TGTGCCAGCAGTTACTCCGGGGCAACTAATGAAAAACTGTTTTTT.

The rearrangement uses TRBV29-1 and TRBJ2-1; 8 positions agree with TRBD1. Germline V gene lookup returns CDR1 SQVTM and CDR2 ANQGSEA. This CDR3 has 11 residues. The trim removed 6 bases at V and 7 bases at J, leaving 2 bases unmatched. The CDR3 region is CSVNRGNEQFF. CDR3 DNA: TGCAGCGTAAACAGGGGGAATGAGCAGTTCTTC.

The CDR3 reads CASSYYGWAGRVNTEAFF. For the CDR3, the DNA is TGTGCCAGCAGTTATTATGGTTGGGCAGGGCGCGTGAACACTGAAGCTTTCTTT. The genes are TRBV6-2 or TRBV6-3 and TRBJ1-1, with D perhaps matching TRBD1 (5 bases). Germline CDR1 and CDR2: MNHEY and SVGEGT. V was trimmed by 3 bases and J by 0 bases, leaving 20 bases between them. The CDR3 runs to 18 residues.

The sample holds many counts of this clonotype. CDR3 amino acids: CASSETSGRGYEQYF. The DNA of the CDR3 is TGTGCCAGCAGCGAGACTAGCGGGAGGGGCTACGAGCAGTACTTC. This chain joins TRBV7-8 and TRBJ2-7; TRBD2 aligns across 14 bases. V lost 5 bases to trimming and J lost 3 bases; unmatched junction nucleotides: 3. From germline, CDR1 is SGHVS and CDR2 FQNEAQ. This CDR3 has 15 residues.